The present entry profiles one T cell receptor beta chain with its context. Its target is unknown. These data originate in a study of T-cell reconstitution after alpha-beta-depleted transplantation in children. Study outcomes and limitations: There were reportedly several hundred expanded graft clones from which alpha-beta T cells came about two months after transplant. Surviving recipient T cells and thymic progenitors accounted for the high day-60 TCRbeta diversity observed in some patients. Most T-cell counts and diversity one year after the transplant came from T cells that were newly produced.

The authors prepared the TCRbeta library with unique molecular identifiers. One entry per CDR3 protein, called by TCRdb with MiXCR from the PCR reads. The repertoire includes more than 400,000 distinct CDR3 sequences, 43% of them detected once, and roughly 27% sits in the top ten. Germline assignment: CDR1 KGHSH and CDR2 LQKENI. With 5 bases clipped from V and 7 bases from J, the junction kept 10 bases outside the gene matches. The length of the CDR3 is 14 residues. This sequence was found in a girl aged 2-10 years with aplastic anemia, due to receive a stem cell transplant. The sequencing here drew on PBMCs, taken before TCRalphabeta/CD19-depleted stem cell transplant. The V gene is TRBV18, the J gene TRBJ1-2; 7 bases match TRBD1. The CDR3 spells CASSSSTGDSGYTF. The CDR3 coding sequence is TGTGCCAGCTCATCAAGTACAGGGGATTCTGGCTACACCTTC. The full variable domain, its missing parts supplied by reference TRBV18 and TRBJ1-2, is NAGVMQNPRHLVRRRGQEARLRCSPMKGHSHVYWYRQLPEEGLKFMVYLQKENIIDESGMPKERFSAEFPKEGPSILRIQQVVRGDSAAYFCASSSSTGDSGYTFGSGTRLTVV.